This T cell receptor beta chain derives from a study of T cell changes during pregnancy in multiple sclerosis. TCRdb's copy holds only in-frame clones and misses some; the assay was immunoSEQ multiplex PCR. The sample includes 35,000 to 40,000 clones, about nine tenths of them seen just once. Germline values: CDR1 LGHNA, CDR2 YSLEER. V shed 1 base and J shed 2 bases, with 14 bases lying between them. The CDR3 has 17 residues. This specimen consisted of CD4+ T cells from peripheral blood mononuclear cells, obtained in the third trimester of pregnancy. The V and J genes are TRBV4-3 and TRBJ2-2, with D perhaps matching TRBD2 (6 bases). The receptor comes from a female donor in good health, enrolled as a control in a pregnancy study. The CDR3 nucleotides are TGCGCCAGCAGCCAAGTCCGGGACTCCCCCAACACCGGGGAGCTGTTTTTT. Protein: CASSQVRDSPNTGELFF.